The T cell receptor beta chain described here comes from a study of glioma-infiltrating T cells. TCR alpha and beta CDR3 regions were amplified from RNA using iRepertoire nested multiplex PCR. Input was roughly 100-450 ng of tissue mRNA or PBMC total RNA. TCRdb analysed the multiplex PCR reads with MiXCR anew, one entry per CDR3 protein. The sample records approximately 100,000 distinct CDR3 sequences, 25% to 30% being singletons. Overall study findings and caveats: Non-neoplastic patients had below-expected tissue-blood divergence, while all gliomas exceeded expectation. Tissue and blood shared very few CDR3 sequences.

Notes on this clonotype: Antigen specificity is unknown.

This CDR3 contains 12 residues. Deletions cut 4 bases from V and 7 bases from J, with 9 bases between. The rearrangement links TRBV12-3 or TRBV12-4 to TRBJ2-3, with D tentatively TRBD2 (6 bases). Sequencing used glioma tissue, nonneoplastic brain tissue, or PBMCs (not recorded which). The receptor was derived from a human donor with low-grade glioma or glioblastoma, undergoing nonglioma brain surgery, or in good health (not recorded which). CDR3 sequence: CASSYREYTQYF. Written as DNA, the CDR3 is TGTGCCAGCAGTTACCGGGAGTATACGCAGTATTTT.